The sequence of this TCR beta chain was determined in a study of blood T cells in healthy people across ages. A sample-barcoded 5' primer and a J-beta primer mix were used in a second PCR of about 7 to 12 cycles. Every sample gave at least 3 million paired-end reads containing CDR3. MiXCR was run by TCRdb on the 5' RACE reads, yielding one entry per CDR3 protein. This table has about 1.6 million distinct CDR3 sequences, around 35% appearing once. Study-wide results and limits: Estimates of total diversity, which came from one million sequenced T cells, were considered to be underestimates. The donors' CMV status was not determined, possibly confounding changes in expanded clonotypes.

CDR1 and CDR2 from the germline V gene are SGHDN and FVKESK. The CDR3 spans 15 residues. Trimming removed 1 base from V and 7 bases from J, with 14 bases in between. A few counts support this clonotype. Its matching antigen is unknown. The source is a woman younger than 45 in good health. The rearrangement links TRBV14 to TRBJ2-1, with a weak D call TRBD2 (6 bases). Sequenced input: blood. For the CDR3, the DNA is TGTGCCAGCAGCCAAGGAGTCCGCCGGGGGAATGAGCAGTTCTTC. Translating gives CASSQGVRRGNEQFF. Variable domain in full (rest from reference TRBV14 and TRBJ2-1): EAGVTQFPSHSVIEKGQTVTLRCDPISGHDNLYWYRRVMGKEIKFLLHFVKESKQDESGMPNNRFLAERTGGTYSTLKVQPAELEDSGVYFCASSQGVRRGNEQFFGPGTRLTVL.